One sample yielded the 4 T cell receptor beta chains listed below, sequenced in a study of human T cells and chemical hapten exposure. Time point specified: patch test 3, about 24 weeks after DPC sensitization. This sample's treatment: therapeutic diphenylcyclopropenone sensitization with weekly scalp DPC. Unfractionated whole blood was the source of the extracted total RNA. TCRdb passed the RACE reads through MiXCR, listing each CDR3 protein once. The profile shows roughly 40,000 distinct CDR3 sequences, roughly an eighth of them singletons. Sample: whole blood, taken in connection with sensitization to the hapten diphenylcyclopropenone (DPC). Receptor source: a woman between 35 and 50 years old with alopecia areata. Some clones in this sample may be carry-over from other donors' samples.

This clonotype was counted between two and nine times. The gene calls are TRBV18 and TRBJ1-1, with unresolved D. The germline V gene has CDR1 KGHSH and CDR2 LQKENI. V shed 4 bases and J shed 2 bases, with 11 bases lying between them. The CDR3 covers 14 residues. The CDR3 spells CASSLARENTEAFF. The CDR3 nucleotides read TGTGCCAGCTCACTTGCTCGGGAAAACACTGAAGCTTTCTTT.

The chain recombines TRBV15 with TRBJ2-3; D call uncertain. Trimming cost V 7 bases and J 0 bases, with 11 bases left between them. CDR3 length equals 14 residues. CDR1 and CDR2 from the germline V gene are LNHNV and YYDKDF (reference sequence). Here the CDR3 DNA reads TGTGCCACCACAACGGATCGTAGCACAGATACGCAGTATTTT. Translating it yields CATTTDRSTDTQYF.

This clonotype has a handful of counts. V and J are TRBV11-2 and TRBJ2-3; TRBD2 might be the D (6 bases). V lost 4 bases to trimming and J lost 2 bases, with 10 bases between them. Germline CDR1 SGHAT, CDR2 FQNNGV. This CDR3 has 14 residues. CDR3 in amino acids: CASSWDFNTDTQYF. The CDR3, as DNA: TGTGCCAGCAGCTGGGACTTCAACACAGATACGCAGTATTTT.

The table lists this clonotype with many counts. The V call is TRBV12-5, the J call TRBJ2-7; 11 bases fit TRBD1. This CDR3 spans 17 amino acids. Germline V lookup: CDR1 LGHNT, CDR2 FRNRAP. J lost 5 bases, V lost 6 bases, and 15 bases had no gene match. CDR3 sequence (DNA): TGTGCTAGTGGCGCTGAAGGACAGGGGGCTAACAGCCACGAGCAGTACTTC. Its protein product is CASGAEGQGANSHEQYF.